This is a list of T cell receptor beta chains from one sample in a study of blood T cell repertoires in COVID-19. The repertoire was sequenced with immunoSEQ multiplex PCR; TCRdb's copy has only in-frame clones and lacks some. The repertoire includes about 250,000 clones, approximately 90% of them detected once, and under 4% sits in the top ten. Material for sequencing was peripheral blood. The receptors derive from a man between 18 and 29 years old with active or convalescent COVID-19. Each CDR3 is given with its conserved first and last residue. Each record gives: J gene, D gene, clone size, V gene, CDR3 protein, CDR3 DNA. The D gene is left open where the match is weak. The listing skips clone size in some rows; elsewhere it reads once, few, many or a size class.

j_call: TRBJ2-2; d_call: TRBD2; clone_size: once; v_call: TRBV2; cdr3_aa: CASNGLAGGTGELFF; cdr3_nt: TGTGCCAGCAACGGACTAGCGGGAGGCACCGGGGAGCTGTTTTTT
j_call: TRBJ2-1; d_call: TRBD2; clone_size: -; v_call: TRBV7-3; cdr3_aa: CASSMTSGRVGNEQFF; cdr3_nt: TGTGCCAGCAGCATGACTAGCGGGAGGGTTGGCAATGAGCAGTTCTTC
j_call: TRBJ1-1; d_call: -; clone_size: -; v_call: TRBV7-9; cdr3_aa: CASSPNPRGAGNTEAFF; cdr3_nt: TGTGCCAGCAGCCCGAACCCGCGGGGGGCGGGAAACACTGAAGCTTTCTTT
j_call: TRBJ1-3; d_call: -; clone_size: once; v_call: TRBV9; cdr3_aa: CASSVGGVGNTIYF; cdr3_nt: TGTGCCAGCAGCGTAGGGGGGGTAGGAAACACCATATATTTT
j_call: TRBJ2-7; d_call: TRBD1; clone_size: -; v_call: TRBV6-2/TRBV6-3; cdr3_aa: CASSPGDSYEQYF; cdr3_nt: TGTGCCAGCAGCCCTGGGGACAGCTACGAGCAGTACTTC
j_call: TRBJ2-3; d_call: -; clone_size: many; v_call: TRBV9; cdr3_aa: CASSVAFSGTDTQYF; cdr3_nt: TGTGCCAGCAGCGTAGCGTTTTCTGGCACAGATACGCAGTATTTT
j_call: TRBJ1-2; d_call: -; clone_size: -; v_call: TRBV20-1; cdr3_aa: CSASLGRGGGHYGYTF; cdr3_nt: TGCAGTGCTAGTCTCGGCCGGGGGGGAGGCCACTATGGCTACACCTTC
j_call: TRBJ1-2; d_call: -; clone_size: -; v_call: TRBV18; cdr3_aa: CASSREYGYTF; cdr3_nt: TGTGCCAGCTCTCGCGAATATGGCTACACCTTC
j_call: TRBJ2-5; d_call: -; clone_size: -; v_call: TRBV2; cdr3_aa: CASSAENGETQYF; cdr3_nt: TGTGCCAGCAGTGCGGAGAATGGAGAGACCCAGTACTTC
j_call: TRBJ2-2; d_call: TRBD2; clone_size: -; v_call: TRBV28; cdr3_aa: CASSIWTSGIGGELFF; cdr3_nt: TGTGCCAGCAGTATATGGACTAGCGGGATTGGGGGGGAGCTGTTTTTT
j_call: TRBJ1-5; d_call: -; clone_size: -; v_call: TRBV6-6; cdr3_aa: CASQPGWTNQPQHF; cdr3_nt: TGTGCCAGTCAGCCGGGGTGGACGAATCAGCCCCAGCATTTT
j_call: TRBJ2-2; d_call: -; clone_size: -; v_call: TRBV15; cdr3_aa: CATSRDNVRAPLLGGELFF; cdr3_nt: TGTGCCACCAGCAGAGATAATGTCAGGGCACCGCTCCTTGGCGGGGAGCTGTTTTTT
j_call: TRBJ1-5; d_call: -; clone_size: once; v_call: TRBV27; cdr3_aa: CASSLTEGSQPQHF; cdr3_nt: TGTGCCAGCAGTTTAACAGAGGGTAGTCAGCCCCAGCATTTT
j_call: TRBJ2-7; d_call: -; clone_size: -; v_call: TRBV6-2/TRBV6-3; cdr3_aa: CASSFKPAYEQYF; cdr3_nt: TGTGCCAGCAGTTTTAAACCGGCCTACGAGCAGTACTTC
j_call: TRBJ2-3; d_call: TRBD1; clone_size: -; v_call: TRBV6-5; cdr3_aa: CASRIGQGSTDTQYF; cdr3_nt: TGTGCCAGCAGAATTGGACAGGGAAGCACAGATACGCAGTATTTT
j_call: TRBJ1-3; d_call: -; clone_size: -; v_call: TRBV9; cdr3_aa: CASSNHPGDSGTIYF; cdr3_nt: TGTGCCAGCAGCAATCATCCTGGTGATTCAGGGACCATATATTTT
j_call: TRBJ1-1; d_call: -; clone_size: -; v_call: TRBV6-5; cdr3_aa: CASSFAGVPNTEAFF; cdr3_nt: TGTGCCAGCAGTTTCGCAGGGGTCCCGAACACTGAAGCTTTCTTT
j_call: TRBJ2-3; d_call: -; clone_size: -; v_call: TRBV19; cdr3_aa: CASSNIRGAGDTQYF; cdr3_nt: TGTGCCAGTAGTAATATCAGGGGGGCCGGAGATACGCAGTATTTT
j_call: TRBJ2-7; d_call: TRBD2; clone_size: -; v_call: TRBV10-3; cdr3_aa: CAIRAGSGGMYEQYF; cdr3_nt: TGTGCCATCAGAGCAGGTAGCGGGGGGATGTACGAGCAGTACTTC
j_call: TRBJ2-2; d_call: -; clone_size: -; v_call: TRBV4-1; cdr3_aa: CASSQGPGLINTGELFF; cdr3_nt: TGCGCCAGCAGCCAAGGGCCGGGACTTATAAACACCGGGGAGCTGTTTTTT
j_call: TRBJ1-2; d_call: TRBD1; clone_size: -; v_call: TRBV6-2/TRBV6-3; cdr3_aa: CASSHRPGQVTRGYGYTF; cdr3_nt: TGTGCCAGCAGCCACCGACCGGGACAGGTCACCAGGGGCTATGGCTACACCTTC
j_call: TRBJ2-1; d_call: -; clone_size: -; v_call: TRBV24-1; cdr3_aa: CATGAPGRGGNEQFF; cdr3_nt: TGTGCCACCGGCGCCCCTGGTCGGGGAGGCAATGAGCAGTTCTTC
j_call: TRBJ2-7; d_call: TRBD2; clone_size: -; v_call: TRBV30; cdr3_aa: CAWQRGLAYEQYF; cdr3_nt: TGTGCCTGGCAGCGGGGGTTAGCCTACGAGCAGTACTTC
j_call: TRBJ2-1; d_call: TRBD2; clone_size: -; v_call: TRBV20-1; cdr3_aa: CSASSSSGAYNEQFF; cdr3_nt: TGCAGTGCTAGTTCTTCCAGCGGGGCCTACAATGAGCAGTTCTTC
j_call: TRBJ1-2; d_call: -; clone_size: few; v_call: TRBV9; cdr3_aa: CASGTNYGYTF; cdr3_nt: TGTGCCAGCGGGACAAACTATGGCTACACCTTC
j_call: TRBJ1-5; d_call: -; clone_size: medium-sized; v_call: TRBV6-2/TRBV6-3; cdr3_aa: CASSYGDTIEPQHF; cdr3_nt: TGTGCCAGCAGTTACGGGGACACGATTGAGCCCCAGCATTTT
j_call: TRBJ1-1; d_call: -; clone_size: -; v_call: TRBV19; cdr3_aa: CASRRWSVGGQNTEAFF; cdr3_nt: TGTGCCAGTAGGCGATGGTCGGTGGGAGGGCAGAACACTGAAGCTTTCTTT
j_call: TRBJ2-7; d_call: -; clone_size: -; v_call: TRBV28; cdr3_aa: CASSSGSYPRPYEQYF; cdr3_nt: TGTGCCAGCAGCTCGGGATCTTACCCCAGGCCCTACGAGCAGTACTTC
j_call: TRBJ1-2; d_call: -; clone_size: -; v_call: TRBV19; cdr3_aa: CASSPMRGGLDNYGYTF; cdr3_nt: TGTGCCAGTAGTCCCATGAGAGGAGGGCTAGATAACTATGGCTACACCTTC
j_call: TRBJ1-2; d_call: -; clone_size: few; v_call: TRBV6-2/TRBV6-3; cdr3_aa: CASSYRGFGYGYTF; cdr3_nt: TGTGCCAGCAGTTACAGGGGATTCGGTTATGGCTACACCTTC
j_call: TRBJ2-1; d_call: TRBD2; clone_size: -; v_call: TRBV6-4; cdr3_aa: CARYLAEPFTEQFF; cdr3_nt: TGTGCCAGATATCTAGCGGAACCTTTCACTGAGCAGTTCTTC
j_call: TRBJ2-1; d_call: TRBD1; clone_size: once; v_call: TRBV6-6; cdr3_aa: CASKGPGQGIHEQFF; cdr3_nt: TGTGCCAGCAAAGGCCCGGGACAGGGTATCCATGAGCAGTTCTTC
j_call: TRBJ1-1; d_call: -; clone_size: -; v_call: TRBV5-1; cdr3_aa: CASSLDRQLLNTEAFF; cdr3_nt: TGCGCCAGCAGCTTGGATCGACAGTTGTTGAACACTGAAGCTTTCTTT
j_call: TRBJ2-7; d_call: -; clone_size: -; v_call: TRBV4-3; cdr3_aa: CASSQERGSNEQYF; cdr3_nt: TGCGCCAGCAGCCAAGAAAGAGGAAGCAACGAGCAGTACTTC
j_call: TRBJ2-1; d_call: TRBD2; clone_size: -; v_call: TRBV6-6; cdr3_aa: CASTPGGSSYNEQFF; cdr3_nt: TGTGCCAGCACCCCGGGGGGGAGCTCCTACAATGAGCAGTTCTTC
j_call: TRBJ1-1; d_call: TRBD1; clone_size: -; v_call: TRBV5-1; cdr3_aa: CASSPGDRGHTEAFF; cdr3_nt: TGCGCCAGCAGCCCTGGGGACAGGGGGCACACTGAAGCTTTCTTT
j_call: TRBJ2-5; d_call: TRBD1; clone_size: -; v_call: TRBV6-5; cdr3_aa: CASLKGQAGETQYF; cdr3_nt: TGTGCCAGCTTGAAAGGACAGGCTGGAGAGACCCAGTACTTC
j_call: TRBJ2-3; d_call: TRBD2; clone_size: -; v_call: TRBV6-5; cdr3_aa: CASSPPGGANTQYF; cdr3_nt: TGTGCCAGCAGTCCCCCCGGGGGGGCAAATACGCAGTATTTT
j_call: TRBJ1-3; d_call: TRBD1; clone_size: -; v_call: TRBV19; cdr3_aa: CASVGGQGHISGNTIYF; cdr3_nt: TGTGCCAGTGTGGGAGGACAGGGTCACATCTCTGGAAACACCATATATTTT
j_call: TRBJ1-2; d_call: TRBD1; clone_size: -; v_call: TRBV19; cdr3_aa: CASSEGQAYGYTF; cdr3_nt: TGTGCCAGTAGTGAGGGACAGGCCTATGGCTACACCTTC
j_call: TRBJ1-5; d_call: -; clone_size: -; v_call: TRBV5-6; cdr3_aa: CASSLGAKPQHF; cdr3_nt: TGTGCCAGCAGCTTGGGAGCTAAGCCCCAGCATTTT
j_call: TRBJ1-4; d_call: -; clone_size: -; v_call: TRBV7-9; cdr3_aa: CASSWGGEDEKLFF; cdr3_nt: TGTGCCAGCAGCTGGGGAGGCGAGGATGAAAAACTGTTTTTT
j_call: TRBJ2-3; d_call: TRBD2; clone_size: -; v_call: TRBV5-4; cdr3_aa: CASSPGVTSVTDTQYF; cdr3_nt: TGTGCCAGCAGCCCAGGGGTGACTAGCGTCACAGATACGCAGTATTTT
j_call: TRBJ1-6; d_call: TRBD1; clone_size: -; v_call: TRBV7-7; cdr3_aa: CASSSGTANSPLHF; cdr3_nt: TGTGCCAGCAGCTCCGGGACAGCTAATTCACCCCTCCACTTT
j_call: TRBJ1-2; d_call: -; clone_size: -; v_call: TRBV10-3; cdr3_aa: CATRTTLNYGYTF; cdr3_nt: TGTGCCACCCGGACTACCCTTAACTATGGCTACACCTTC